A single sample is the source of the 12 T cell receptor beta chains below, sequenced in a study of STAT5B mutations in CD4+ large granular lymphocyte leukemia. The protocol was immunoSEQ multiplex PCR, while the TCRdb copy is restricted to in-frame clones and leaves out a portion. The repertoire holds tens of thousands of clones, roughly 84% seen once, with approximately 0.3% in the top ten. The sequenced sample consisted of CD4+ T cells from blood buffy coats. The receptor set was obtained from a human donor in good health.

The CDR3 reads CASSFGTGWAYEQYF. CDR3 DNA sequence: TGTGCCAGCAGCTTCGGGACAGGGTGGGCCTACGAGCAGTACTTC. The chain carries TRBV14 and TRBJ2-7; 9 bases fit TRBD1. Germline CDR1 is SGHDN and CDR2 is FVKESK. The CDR3 covers 15 residues. V lost 5 bases, J lost 2 bases, and 7 bases stayed unmatched.

The chain recombines TRBV18 with TRBJ2-1; 12 bases agree with TRBD2. V lost 5 bases, J lost 8 bases, and 19 bases stayed unmatched. CDR1 and CDR2 (germline): KGHSH, LQKENI. There are 19 residues in the CDR3. CDR3 amino acids: CASSSQGGLAGSPGDEQFF. CDR3 DNA: TGTGCCAGCTCATCACAAGGTGGACTAGCGGGATCCCCCGGGGATGAGCAGTTCTTC.

The gene calls are TRBV2 and TRBJ2-2; no reliable D call. This CDR3 is 15 amino acids long. Trimming cost V 2 bases and J 0 bases, with 7 bases left between them. The germline V gene has CDR1 SNHLY and CDR2 FYNNEI. The CDR3, as DNA: TGTGCCAGCAGTGAAAATCCCCCGAACACCGGGGAGCTGTTTTTT. It encodes CASSENPPNTGELFF. Full variable domain (rest looked up from reference TRBV2 and TRBJ2-2): EPEVTQTPSHQVTQMGQEVILRCVPISNHLYFYWYRQILGQKVEFLVSFYNNEISEKSEIFDDQFSVERPDGSNFTLKIRSTKLEDSAMYFCASSENPPNTGELFFGEGSRLTVL.

In its sample, this clone was seen a few times. The gene calls are TRBV30 and TRBJ2-3; 7 bases are shared with TRBD1. The V and J ends lost 1 base and 2 bases, in that order; junction bases with no gene match: 3. The CDR3 is made up of 14 amino acids. CDR1 and CDR2 (germline): GTSNPN, SVGIG (reference sequence). The CDR3 here is CAWSEGTATDTQYF. The DNA of the CDR3 is TGTGCCTGGAGTGAGGGGACAGCCACAGATACGCAGTATTTT.

V gene TRBV2 combines with J gene TRBJ1-4; no definite D call. Germline V gene lookup returns CDR1 SNHLY and CDR2 FYNNEI. V lost 8 bases, J lost 0 bases, and 10 bases lay in between. CDR3 length: 14 residues. The CDR3 DNA sequence: TGTGCCAGCCAAACAGCTACAACTAATGAAAAACTGTTTTTT. Translating it yields CASQTATTNEKLFF.

The chain is built from TRBV30 and TRBJ1-5; D ambiguous. From germline, CDR1 is GTSNPN and CDR2 SVGIG (reference sequence). Trimming shortened V by 1 base and J by 3 bases, and 7 bases separated the two germline ends. The CDR3 contains 13 residues. The CDR3 spells CAWSARDNQPQHF. CDR3 sequence (DNA): TGTGCCTGGAGTGCTCGGGACAATCAGCCCCAGCATTTT.

The genes are TRBV4-2 and TRBJ1-5; D gene ambiguous. Germline V gene lookup returns CDR1 LGHNA and CDR2 YNFKEQ. The CDR3 runs to 15 residues. V dropped 3 bases and J dropped 2 bases, with 11 bases sitting between them. CDR3 region: CASSQVRGGNQPQHF. The DNA of the CDR3 is TGTGCCAGCAGCCAGGTACGGGGAGGCAATCAGCCCCAGCATTTT.

This clone has more than one count but fewer than ten. Other DNA sequences in this specimen translate into the identical CDR3. The CDR3 here is CASSPRGQPYEQYF. CDR3 in DNA: TGTGCCAGCAGCCCCCGGGGGCAACCCTACGAGCAGTACTTC. The chain couples TRBV7-9 to TRBJ2-7; D is possibly TRBD1 or TRBD2 (6 bases each). Germline CDR1 reads SEHNR; CDR2 reads FQNEAQ (reference sequence). V lost 5 bases and J lost 2, with 13 bases in between. CDR3 length equals 14 residues.

V is TRBV6-5 and J is TRBJ2-7, with a weak D call TRBD1 (7 bases). Per germline, CDR1 MNHEY and CDR2 SVGAGI. The CDR3 runs 13 residues. V gave up 6 bases and J gave up 4 bases, with 13 bases separating them. CDR3 nucleotides: TGTGCCAGCAGACCGACAGGGAGGTACGAGCAGTACTTC. This translates into CASRPTGRYEQYF.

The rearrangement joins TRBV29-1 to TRBJ1-1; D uncertain. V lost 4 bases and J 5 bases, leaving 8 bases between the germline ends. The germline V gene has CDR1 SQVTM and CDR2 ANQGSEA. This CDR3 comprises 11 residues. CDR3 in amino acids: CSVGLLTEAFF. CDR3 bases: TGCAGCGTTGGTTTGCTGACTGAAGCTTTCTTT. The complete variable domain, with remaining parts taken from reference TRBV29-1 and TRBJ1-1, reads SAVISQKPSRDICQRGTSLTIQCQVDSQVTMMFWYRQQPGQSLTLIATANQGSEATYESGFVIDKFPISRPNLTFSTLTVSNMSPEDSSIYLCSVGLLTEAFFGQGTRLTVV.

The CDR3: CASSYSWGEKETQYF. As DNA, the CDR3 is TGTGCCAGCAGTTACTCGTGGGGGGAAAAGGAGACCCAGTACTTC. V and J are TRBV6-5 and TRBJ2-5; a weak D match, TRBD2 (6 bases). Trimming pared 0 bases from V and 5 bases from J, leaving 13 bases between. Germline V gene sequence: CDR1 MNHEY, CDR2 SVGAGI. The CDR3 sequence is 15 residues long.

The chain joins TRBV6-5 to TRBJ2-5; the match to TRBD1 covers 7 bases. The CDR3 covers 12 residues. Germline V gene data show CDR1 as MNHEY and CDR2 as SVGAGI. Unmatched junction bases numbered 3, after V lost 6 bases and J lost 5 bases. CDR3 protein: CASRGQSETQYF. CDR3 nucleotides: TGTGCCAGCAGGGGACAGTCCGAGACCCAGTACTTC.